Following are 14 T cell receptor beta chains from one sample sequenced in a study of memory CD4+ T cells and cytomegalovirus serostatus. Clones were sequenced by immunoSEQ multiplex PCR, and TCRdb holds only the in-frame ones, with some missing. Of roughly 54,000 clones in the sample, about 80% were seen once. Single viable CD3+CD4+CD8-CD45RO+ cells were sorted as the memory CD4+ T cells. What was sequenced was memory CD4+ T cells from blood. The receptors come from an adult in good health and CMV-seronegative.

This clone was observed once. This chain connects TRBV7-9 to TRBJ2-1; tentative D call: TRBD1 (5 bases). The CDR3 has 15 residues. V lost 0 bases, J lost 9 bases, and 15 bases lay in between. Germline assignment: CDR1 SEHNR and CDR2 FQNEAQ (reference sequence). In DNA, the CDR3 is TGTGCCAGCAGCTTAGCGGGCCGCCAGGGCCCTGAGCAGTTCTTC. This sequence encodes CASSLAGRQGPEQFF.

For the CDR3, the DNA is TGTGCCAGTAGTACAGAACACAGGGTGGGCTCACCCCTCCACTTT. Its translation: CASSTEHRVGSPLHF. The chain links TRBV19 to TRBJ1-6, with D possibly TRBD1 on 6 matching bases. Trimming stripped 4 bases from V and 10 bases from J, with 17 bases between. This CDR3 region has 15 residues. Germline V CDR1 and CDR2: LNHDA, SQIVND (reference sequence).

The gene calls are TRBV18 and TRBJ1-3; D unresolved. CDR1 is KGHSH, CDR2 LQKENI, per germline. The V end lost 2 bases, the J end lost 0 bases, and 5 bases lay between the germline ends. This CDR3 spans 14 amino acids. In nucleotides, the CDR3 is TGTGCCAGCTCACCAGGGAGCTCTGGAAACACCATATATTTT. Residues: CASSPGSSGNTIYF. The entire variable domain, with the rest obtained from reference TRBV18 and TRBJ1-3, is as follows: NAGVMQNPRHLVRRRGQEARLRCSPMKGHSHVYWYRQLPEEGLKFMVYLQKENIIDESGMPKERFSAEFPKEGPSILRIQQVVRGDSAAYFCASSPGSSGNTIYFGEGSWLTVV.

The V gene is TRBV4-3, the J gene TRBJ1-4; D gene uncertain. Trimming shortened V by 0 bases and J by 4 bases, and 9 bases separated the two germline ends. CDR3 length equals 15 residues. Germline-derived CDR1 and CDR2 are LGHNA and YSLEER. CDR3 protein: CASSQDPRFNEKLFF. CDR3 DNA: TGCGCCAGCAGCCAAGATCCTCGGTTTAATGAAAAACTGTTTTTT.

The J gene is TRBJ1-1, the V gene TRBV6-1; the D gene is possibly TRBD1 (5 bases). CDR1 MNHNS and CDR2 SASEGT come from the germline V gene. CDR3 length equals 14 residues. V was clipped by 7 bases and J by 3 bases, with 15 bases between them. The CDR3 here is CASTPFGGDTEAFF. The DNA of the CDR3 is TGTGCCAGCACTCCCTTTGGAGGGGACACTGAAGCTTTCTTT.

The chain links TRBV6-4 to TRBJ2-2; D is perhaps TRBD2 (6 bases). The CDR3 is 14 amino acids. Germline V gives CDR1 MRHNA, CDR2 SNTAGT. The V and J ends lost 5 bases and 3 bases respectively, with 10 bases between them. CDR3 loop: CASSSGGDTGELFF. The CDR3 DNA reads as TGTGCCAGCAGTTCCGGGGGAGACACCGGGGAGCTGTTTTTT.

The rearrangement uses TRBV28 and TRBJ2-2, with TRBD1 identical over 7 bases. The junction had 8 bases not matched to a gene; V was cut back by 5 bases and J by 5 bases. CDR1 and CDR2 from the germline V gene are MDHEN and SYDVKM. This CDR3 has 15 residues. As DNA, the CDR3 is TGTGCCAGCAGTGACGAGGGGGCTGTTACCGGGGAGCTGTTTTTT. The encoded protein is CASSDEGAVTGELFF.

The J gene is TRBJ2-5, the V gene TRBV9, with 8 bases identical to TRBD1. CDR1 SGDLS and CDR2 YYNGEE come from the germline V gene. Germline trimming cut 7 bases from V and 5 bases from J; bases unmatched to any gene: 7. This CDR3 has 13 amino acids. The CDR3 sequence is CASSINRGETQYF. CDR3 sequence (DNA): TGTGCCAGCTCTATTAACAGGGGGGAGACCCAGTACTTC. Complete variable domain (other parts from reference TRBV9 and TRBJ2-5): DSGVTQTPKHLITATGQRVTLRCSPRSGDLSVYWYQQSLDQGLQFLIQYYNGEERAKGNILERFSAQQFPDLHSELNLSSLELGDSALYFCASSINRGETQYFGPGTRLLVL.

The rearrangement joins TRBV5-1 to TRBJ1-1; D is uncertain. Germline V gives CDR1 SGHRS, CDR2 YFSETQ. The CDR3 totals 15 residues. The V end was cut by 4 bases, the J end by 2 bases, with 15 bases between. CDR3: CASSPEEGVNTEAFF. The CDR3 DNA follows: TGCGCCAGCAGCCCCGAAGAGGGTGTCAACACTGAAGCTTTCTTT. The full variable domain, completed using reference TRBV5-1 and TRBJ1-1, is KAGVTQTPRYLIKTRGQQVTLSCSPISGHRSVSWYQQTPGQGLQFLFEYFSETQRNKGNFPGRFSGRQFSNSRSEMNVSTLELGDSALYLCASSPEEGVNTEAFFGQGTRLTVV.

V usage is TRBV2 and J usage is TRBJ1-3; D not certain. The germline gives CDR1 SNHLY, CDR2 FYNNEI. The CDR3 extends over 15 amino acids. Between the trimmed V and J ends, which lost 5 bases and 0 bases, there was a span of 11 bases. The CDR3 bases are TGTGCCAGCAGTCCCGGACGGTTCTCTGGAAACACCATATATTTT. Protein: CASSPGRFSGNTIYF.

The gene calls are TRBV11-2 and TRBJ2-5, with D possibly TRBD1 on 6 matching bases. Germline loops: CDR1 SGHAT, CDR2 FQNNGV. The CDR3 spans 13 residues. Trimming stripped 6 bases from V and 2 bases from J, with 10 bases between. The CDR3 is CASRGQLQETQYF. In DNA, the CDR3 is TGTGCCAGCAGAGGACAGTTACAAGAGACCCAGTACTTC. Using reference TRBV11-2 and TRBJ2-5 for the parts outside the CDR3, the full variable domain is EAGVAQSPRYKIIEKRQSVAFWCNPISGHATLYWYQQILGQGPKLLIQFQNNGVVDDSQLPKDRFSAERLKGVDSTLKIQPAKLEDSAVYLCASRGQLQETQYFGPGTRLLVL.

This chain joins TRBV11-2 and TRBJ2-7; D is perhaps TRBD2 (6 bases). The CDR3 has 15 residues. Germline CDR1 is SGHAT and CDR2 is FQNNGV. Trimming pared 1 base from V and 13 bases from J, leaving 23 bases between. CDR3 bases: TGTGCCAGCAGCTTAGCACCCCCGGGACTTGGGACGTTATACTTC. Encoded protein: CASSLAPPGLGTLYF. The variable domain in full, completed from reference TRBV11-2 and TRBJ2-7, reads EAGVAQSPRYKIIEKRQSVAFWCNPISGHATLYWYQQILGQGPKLLIQFQNNGVVDDSQLPKDRFSAERLKGVDSTLKIQPAKLEDSAVYLCASSLAPPGLGTLYFGPGTRLTVT.

DNA for the CDR3: TGTGCCAGTAGTATCAGGCTCGGGACAGGAAACTATGGCTACACCTTC. Protein: CASSIRLGTGNYGYTF. The chain employs TRBV19 and TRBJ1-2; 8 positions agree with TRBD1. CDR1 LNHDA and CDR2 SQIVND come from the germline V gene (reference sequence). CDR3 size: 16 residues. V dropped 3 bases and J dropped 2; count of bases not matched to a gene: 8.

This clone was seen a handful of times. V is TRBV6-1 and J is TRBJ1-4; D gene unclear. V was clipped by 3 bases and J by 7 bases, with 12 bases between them. The germline V gene has CDR1 MNHNS and CDR2 SASEGT. This CDR3 region has 14 residues. CDR3 sequence reads: CASSDKLYGEKLFF. The CDR3 bases are TGTGCCAGCAGTGACAAGTTGTACGGTGAAAAACTGTTTTTT.